The 31 T cell receptor beta chains listed next were all sequenced from one sample in a study of OX40 agonist ivuxolimab in advanced cancers. The method was immunoSEQ multiplex PCR; TCRdb's version includes in-frame clones alone and lacks a portion of them. The table includes about 26,000 clones, over 70% detected once. The sample in question was CD4+ or CD8+ T cells sorted from blood, obtained in a trial of the OX40 agonist ivuxolimab. These receptors were collected from an adult with an advanced solid tumor such as melanoma, head and neck, liver or kidney cancer.

This clone was counted between two and nine times. The V and J genes are TRBV4-2 and TRBJ2-3, with D perhaps TRBD2 (5 bases). V dropped 0 bases and J dropped 2 bases, with 9 bases sitting between them. The CDR3 is 15 residues long. CDR1 is LGHNA, CDR2 YNFKEQ, per germline. The DNA for the CDR3 is TGTGCCAGCAGCCAAGATCTGCGGGTCACAGATACGCAGTATTTT. It encodes CASSQDLRVTDTQYF.

The gene calls are TRBV10-3 and TRBJ2-3; the match to TRBD2 covers 8 bases. The V segment lost 6 bases and the J segment 1 base; nucleotides outside the gene matches: 12. The germline CDR1 and CDR2 sequences are ENHRY and SYGVKD. This CDR3 comprises 17 residues. The CDR3 reads CAISQLFGAGGTDTQYF. The CDR3 DNA reads TGTGCCATCAGCCAGCTTTTCGGAGCGGGGGGCACAGATACGCAGTATTTT.

The chain couples TRBV5-6 to TRBJ1-4; D possibly corresponds to TRBD1 (6 bases). Germline CDR1 is SGHDT and CDR2 is YYEEEE. This CDR3 has 12 amino acids. V lost 2 bases, J lost 8 bases, and 7 bases lay in between. CDR3 in DNA: TGTGCCAGCAGCTTAACAGGGGAAAAACTGTTTTTT. Its protein product is CASSLTGEKLFF.

On this clone: At one end, the junction sequence differs from germline, possibly due to a read error. The chain uses TRBV6-1 and TRBJ2-5, with D tentatively TRBD1 or TRBD2 (5 bases each). The germline V gene encodes CDR1 MNHNS and CDR2 SASEGT. This CDR3 contains 15 residues. CDR3 DNA sequence: TGTGCCAGCAGTGAAGCGGGGCTAGCTCAAGGGACCCAGTACTTC. This gives the protein CASSEAGLAQGTQYF.

The chain uses TRBV7-2 and TRBJ2-5, with D perhaps TRBD1 (5 bases). V dropped 0 bases and J dropped 1 base, with 9 bases sitting between them. Germline CDR1 and CDR2: SGHTA and FQGNSA. The CDR3 loop spans 15 amino acids. Written as DNA, the CDR3 is TGTGCCAGCAGCTTAGCTTGGCAGGGCCAAGAGACCCAGTACTTC. This encodes CASSLAWQGQETQYF.

This chain connects TRBV10-3 to TRBJ2-7, with TRBD2 matching 9 bases. Germline CDR1 is ENHRY and CDR2 is SYGVKD. With V trimmed by 3 bases and J by 3 bases, 12 bases remained unmatched. The CDR3 consists of 17 residues. The CDR3, as DNA: TGTGCCATCAGTGACTCAGAGCGGGGGGCAAGAAGCTACGAGCAGTACTTC. Translating gives CAISDSERGARSYEQYF.

This chain connects TRBV5-4 to TRBJ1-2; maybe TRBD1 (5 bases). This CDR3 contains 14 residues. Trimming cost V 0 bases and J 4 bases, with 10 bases left between them. CDR1 and CDR2 from the germline V gene are SGHNT and YYREEE (reference sequence). CDR3 loop: CASSLDRITYGYTF. The CDR3 DNA is TGTGCCAGCAGCTTGGACAGGATTACCTATGGCTACACCTTC.

The CDR3 protein is CASSAARGETQYF. CDR3 DNA sequence: TGTGCCAGCAGCGCCGCAAGGGGAGAGACCCAGTACTTC. The chain recombines TRBV9 with TRBJ2-5; D perhaps matches TRBD1 (5 bases). Germline values: CDR1 SGDLS, CDR2 YYNGEE. The CDR3 consists of 13 residues. Trimming took off 3 bases at V and 4 bases at J, with 10 bases between the two ends.

To note about this clone: One junction end does not reproduce the germline sequence, and a read error may be involved. The chain joins TRBV10-2 to TRBJ2-1, with 8 bases matching TRBD2. Germline V gene lookup returns CDR1 WSHSY and CDR2 SAAADI. This CDR3 is built from 14 residues. This CDR3 reads CASSESVGGGYPVF. DNA of the CDR3: TGCGCCAGCAGTGAGTCTGTCGGGGGGGGCTATCCAGTCTTC.

The chain uses TRBV7-3 and TRBJ2-2; 9 positions agree with TRBD1. CDR1 SGHTA and CDR2 FQGTGA come from the germline V gene. With 0 bases clipped from V and 3 bases from J, the junction kept 5 bases outside the gene matches. This CDR3 is 17 amino acids long. The CDR3 spells CASSLTGYRGHTGELFF. The CDR3 DNA follows: TGTGCCAGCAGCTTAACGGGGTACAGGGGGCACACCGGGGAGCTGTTTTTT.

The rearrangement uses TRBV5-4 and TRBJ1-3; D gene uncertain. The CDR3 contains 15 residues. In germline, CDR1 is SGHNT, CDR2 YYREEE (reference sequence). Deletions cut 0 bases from V and 3 bases from J, with 10 bases between. CDR3 nucleotide sequence: TGTGCCAGCAGCTTGGACACGCTTTTTGGAAACACCATATATTTT. Translating it yields CASSLDTLFGNTIYF.

This sequence joins TRBV4-3 and TRBJ1-2; D ambiguous. Germline loops: CDR1 LGHNA, CDR2 YSLEER. The CDR3 runs to 14 residues. V was pared by 0 bases and J by 7 bases, with 12 bases between. CDR3 sequence (DNA): TGCGCCAGCAGCCAAGATCGAGGCTTCCTTGGCTACACCTTC. Translation: CASSQDRGFLGYTF.

This clone was seen more than once but under ten times. The chain couples TRBV5-1 to TRBJ1-2; no clear D gene. Germline loops: CDR1 SGHRS, CDR2 YFSETQ. The CDR3 sequence is 17 residues long. V was pared by 0 bases and J by 0 bases, with 15 bases between. The DNA of the CDR3 is TGCGCCAGCAGCTTGGATGCAGAATTGAGCGCTAACTATGGCTACACCTTC. Amino acid sequence: CASSLDAELSANYGYTF.

This clone turned up a few times. This chain connects TRBV6-5 to TRBJ2-3; D is perhaps TRBD2 (6 bases). The CDR3 contains 14 residues. The V end lost 7 bases, the J end lost 2 bases, and 13 bases lay between the germline ends. CDR1 is MNHEY and CDR2 is SVGAGI in the germline V gene. CDR3 DNA: TGTGCCAGCACCCTTGCGGGGCACACAGATACGCAGTATTTT. Translated: CASTLAGHTDTQYF.

V and J are TRBV7-9 and TRBJ2-3; the D gene is possibly TRBD2 (5 bases). The length of the CDR3 is 13 residues. The V gene's germline CDR1 is SEHNR and CDR2 FQNEAQ (reference sequence). Trimming cost V 6 bases and J 3 bases, with 10 bases left between them. Written as DNA, the CDR3 is TGTGCCAGCAGTCCCGGGGTTACAGATACGCAGTATTTT. Amino acids: CASSPGVTDTQYF.

The rearrangement links TRBV7-6 to TRBJ2-2; D remains unclear. This CDR3 spans 14 amino acids. V lost 8 bases and J 2 bases, leaving 12 bases between the germline ends. Looked up from germline, CDR1 is SGHVS and CDR2 is FNYEAQ. CDR3 protein: CASLLSPNTGELFF. In DNA form, the CDR3 reads TGTGCCAGCCTCCTCTCCCCAAACACCGGGGAGCTGTTTTTT.

The CDR3 nucleotides are TGTGCCAGCAGCCAAAACGCCAGGGATGCAACTAATGAAAAACTGTTTTTT. Amino acid sequence: CASSQNARDATNEKLFF. The gene calls are TRBV14 and TRBJ1-4; D is possibly TRBD1 (5 bases). Germline V gene sequence: CDR1 SGHDN, CDR2 FVKESK. The CDR3 is made up of 17 amino acids. Trimming took 2 bases from V and 0 from J, leaving 13 bases between them.

The chain links TRBV14 to TRBJ1-2, with D unclear. V lost 2 bases and J 11 bases, leaving 18 bases between the germline ends. The germline V gene has CDR1 SGHDN and CDR2 FVKESK. The CDR3 spans 14 residues. CDR3 in DNA: TGTGCCAGCAGCCAATATTTTACCGGGCGAGATTACACCTTC. Encoded protein: CASSQYFTGRDYTF.

In its sample, this clone was seen once. The J gene is TRBJ2-7, the V gene TRBV2; D is perhaps TRBD2 (5 bases). The CDR3 length is 13 residues. Germline V gives CDR1 SNHLY, CDR2 FYNNEI. V lost 8 bases to trimming and J lost 3 bases, with 14 bases between them. This CDR3 is CASRRSGLYEQYF. The DNA of the CDR3 is TGTGCCAGCCGTCGGAGCGGCCTCTACGAGCAGTACTTC.

The table lists this clone with a few counts. This rearrangement joins TRBV2 to TRBJ1-1; 9 bases fit TRBD1. CDR1 is SNHLY, CDR2 FYNNEI, per germline. The CDR3 sequence is 14 residues long. V was pared by 6 bases and J by 3 bases, with 5 bases of the junction left unmatched. CDR3 bases: TGTGCCAGCAGAACAAGGACAGGGGACACTGAAGCTTTCTTT. It is translated as CASRTRTGDTEAFF.

CDR3 nucleotides: TGTGCCAGCAGACGTCAGGGTAGTATTCTTTACACTGAAGCTTTCTTT. Protein sequence: CASRRQGSILYTEAFF. The rearrangement joins TRBV28 to TRBJ1-1; possible D gene TRBD1, 5 bases. The ends were cut back, 6 bases at V and 3 bases at J, with 20 bases in the middle. This CDR3 is built from 16 residues. Germline assignment: CDR1 MDHEN and CDR2 SYDVKM.

On this clone: Other DNA sequences of this sample code for an identical CDR3. The chain employs TRBV7-2 and TRBJ2-1; possibly TRBD1 for D (5 bases). The CDR3 is made up of 14 amino acids. V was shortened by 1 base and J by 8 bases, with 12 bases between the two germline ends. Germline V CDR1 and CDR2: SGHTA, FQGNSA. As DNA, the CDR3 is TGTGCCAGCAGCTTAGAGGCAGGGCGGTATGAGCAGTTCTTC. As protein: CASSLEAGRYEQFF.

This clone was counted between two and nine times. The rearrangement joins TRBV5-1 to TRBJ2-1; D gene ambiguous. V was pared by 4 bases and J by 8 bases, with 16 bases between. Germline CDR1 SGHRS, CDR2 YFSETQ. The CDR3 is 14 residues long. The CDR3 bases are TGCGCCAGCAGCCCTATGGATCGTTGGGATGAGCAGTTCTTC. Its translation: CASSPMDRWDEQFF.

J is TRBJ2-7 and V is TRBV4-2; D unclear. V gave up 4 bases and J gave up 2 bases, with 9 bases separating them. Germline V gene sequence: CDR1 LGHNA, CDR2 YNFKEQ. CDR3 length equals 13 residues. CDR3 region: CASSLGQTYEQYF. The DNA for the CDR3 is TGTGCCAGCAGCCTAGGGCAGACCTACGAGCAGTACTTC.

The rearrangement uses TRBV2 and TRBJ2-5; the D is unclear. Germline CDR1 reads SNHLY; CDR2 reads FYNNEI. This CDR3 has 14 amino acids. Trimming removed 6 bases at V and 4 bases at J, with 15 bases between. The CDR3 DNA follows: TGTGCCAGCAGAACCCGGAGCAGTGGAGAGACCCAGTACTTC. Translated: CASRTRSSGETQYF.

The chain is built from TRBV7-9 and TRBJ2-2; the D gene is possibly TRBD1 (6 bases). The CDR3 has 14 residues. V lost 3 bases and J lost 9, with 14 bases in between. Germline assignment: CDR1 SEHNR and CDR2 FQNEAQ (reference sequence). CDR3 protein: CASSFGQRTRELFF. For the CDR3, the DNA is TGTGCCAGCAGCTTTGGACAGAGGACTCGGGAGCTGTTTTTT.

This clone occurred a few times. This chain joins TRBV6-6 and TRBJ1-1, with no clear D. CDR1 and CDR2 (germline): MNHNY, SVGAGI (reference sequence). This CDR3 has 14 amino acids. V was trimmed by 5 bases and J by 0 bases, leaving 10 bases between them. The CDR3 coding sequence is TGTGCCAGCAGTCTGGCACCAGTGAACACTGAAGCTTTCTTT. It encodes CASSLAPVNTEAFF.

The V and J genes are TRBV7-2 and TRBJ2-1; D remains ambiguous. Germline V gene lookup returns CDR1 SGHTA and CDR2 FQGNSA. The ends were cut back, 0 bases at V and 10 bases at J, with 10 bases in the middle. The CDR3 is made up of 13 amino acids. This chain's CDR3 is CASSLAGGVEQFF. CDR3 coding DNA: TGTGCCAGCAGCTTAGCTGGTGGGGTCGAGCAGTTCTTC.

The gene calls are TRBV7-2 and TRBJ2-7; perhaps TRBD1 as D (5 bases). This CDR3 is built from 18 residues. V lost 7 bases to trimming and J lost 3 bases, with 28 bases between them. Germline CDR1 and CDR2: SGHTA and FQGNSA. CDR3 amino acids: CASNLPTRAAVRVYEQYF. The CDR3 nucleotides read TGTGCCAGCAACCTACCAACCCGCGCAGCCGTCAGGGTCTACGAGCAGTACTTC.

The chain employs TRBV7-3 and TRBJ2-3; TRBD2 matches 13 bases. J lost 0 bases, V lost 2 bases, and 8 bases had no gene match. Per germline, CDR1 SGHTA and CDR2 FQGTGA. CDR3 length: 19 amino acids. The CDR3 loop is CASSLVRTSGGPSTDTQYF. In nucleotides, the CDR3 is TGTGCCAGCAGCTTAGTGCGGACTAGCGGGGGCCCGAGCACAGATACGCAGTATTTT.

The chain recombines TRBV19 with TRBJ2-7, with 10 bases fitting TRBD1. Trimming at V came to 4 bases and at J to 3 bases, leaving 3 bases not matched to a gene. Germline CDR1 is LNHDA and CDR2 is SQIVND (reference sequence). CDR3 length: 14 residues. Written as DNA, the CDR3 is TGTGCCAGTAGTACGGACAGGGGGTTCTACGAGCAGTACTTC. This sequence encodes CASSTDRGFYEQYF.